The rows below give T cell receptor beta chains drawn from one sample of a study of shared clonotypes between healthy human individuals. Profiling relied on immunoSEQ multiplex PCR, and the TCRdb table lists in-frame clones only, not all of them. The table includes approximately 720,000 clones, about 78% detected once. Input material: memory CD4+ T cells sorted from blood. Receptors originate from a woman under 40 in good health. CDR3s include the opening cysteine and the closing phenylalanine or tryptophan. Fields, in order: V gene, J gene, clone size, D gene, CDR3 DNA, CDR3 protein. A D gene is named only where the DNA matches it firmly. Only some rows state a clone size, as once, few, many or a class for expanded clones.

TRBV19	TRBJ2-7	NA	TRBD1	TGTGCCAGCTCGGACAGGATGGTATCCTACGAGCAGTACTTC	CASSDRMVSYEQYF
TRBV5-4	TRBJ2-2	NA	NA	TGTGCCAGCAGATTTGTCCCCACCGGGGAGCTGTTTTTT	CASRFVPTGELFF
TRBV4-1	TRBJ2-7	NA	TRBD2	TGCGCCAGCAGCCAACGTGATACTAGCGGGAGCTCCTACGAGCAGTACTTC	CASSQRDTSGSSYEQYF
TRBV6-9	TRBJ1-4	NA	NA	TGTGCCAGCAGTTCCTACCGGGGCAGAAATGAAAAACTGTTTTTT	CASSSYRGRNEKLFF
TRBV7-3	TRBJ2-2	NA	TRBD1	TGTGCCAGCAGCCATCAGGGGGCCGGGGAGCTGTTTTTT	CASSHQGAGELFF
TRBV7-9	TRBJ2-5	NA	NA	TGTGCCAGCAGCTTAGCCTCGGGACCAAACCAAGAGACCCAGTACTTC	CASSLASGPNQETQYF
TRBV6-1	TRBJ1-1	NA	NA	TGTGCCAGCAGTGACCAGGCTAACACTGAAGCTTTCTTT	CASSDQANTEAFF
TRBV29-1	TRBJ1-5	NA	NA	TGCAGCGTTAAAACAGGGAATCAGCCCCAGCATTTT	CSVKTGNQPQHF
TRBV19	TRBJ2-3	many	TRBD1	TGTGCCAGTAGTATAGGGACAGGGAGCACAGATACGCAGTATTTT	CASSIGTGSTDTQYF
TRBV6-1	TRBJ1-5	many	NA	TGTGCCAGCAGTGGAGCCGGGTCCGGGCATATGGTGGCCCAGCATTTT	CASSGAGSGHMVAQHF
TRBV7-2	TRBJ2-3	NA	NA	TGTGCCAGCAGAAACGCCCCCACAGATACGCAGTATTTT	CASRNAPTDTQYF
TRBV30	TRBJ2-2	NA	TRBD2	TGTGCCTGGAGCTGGGGAGGGACGAACACCGGGGAGCTGTTTTTT	CAWSWGGTNTGELFF
TRBV28	TRBJ1-5	NA	TRBD1	TGTGCCAGCAGCCGCGCCGACAGGGGCCGCAATCAGCCCCAGCATTTT	CASSRADRGRNQPQHF
TRBV6-5	TRBJ1-5	NA	NA	TGTGCCAGCAGTTACTCTCTGGGTTCTGGACAGCCCCAGCATTTT	CASSYSLGSGQPQHF
TRBV10-1	TRBJ2-3	NA	NA	TGCGCCAGCAGTGAGTCCAGGGGTCCTACAGATACGCAGTATTTT	CASSESRGPTDTQYF
TRBV18	TRBJ2-7	NA	TRBD2	TGTGCCAGCTCAGGAACTAGCGGGAGTAACAACGAGCAGTACTTC	CASSGTSGSNNEQYF
TRBV5-8	TRBJ2-1	NA	NA	TGTGCCAGCAGCATTAGCGGAAAATACTCCTACAATGAGCAGTTCTTC	CASSISGKYSYNEQFF
TRBV6-6	TRBJ2-7	NA	NA	TGTGCCAGCGGCCACGGACAGTTGTACGAGCAGTACTTC	CASGHGQLYEQYF
TRBV25-1	TRBJ2-3	few	TRBD2	TGTGCCAGCACCCCCCGGGGGACTAGCGGGAGAATCTCAGATACGCAGTATTTT	CASTPRGTSGRISDTQYF
TRBV6-1	TRBJ2-5	once	NA	TGTGCCAGCGGAGGCTGGGGTCAAGAGACCCAGTACTTC	CASGGWGQETQYF
TRBV5-4	TRBJ2-7	NA	NA	TGTGCCAGCAGCCGGGGACACACCTACGAGCAGTACTTC	CASSRGHTYEQYF
TRBV19	TRBJ2-5	once	NA	TGTGCCAGTAGGTCAGGGGTTGAGCAGTACTTC	CASRSGVEQYF
TRBV28	TRBJ2-3	NA	NA	TGTGCCAGCAGAGTTGGAGGCCCAGATACGCAGTATTTT	CASRVGGPDTQYF
TRBV5-1	TRBJ2-3	NA	TRBD2	TGCGCCAGCAGCTTGGCGCCGGTCGGAGCGGGAGGGGCAGATACGCAGTATTTT	CASSLAPVGAGGADTQYF
TRBV7-9	TRBJ2-3	NA	NA	TGTGCCAGCAGCCCTACTGGAGATACGCAGTATTTT	CASSPTGDTQYF
TRBV5-7	TRBJ1-5	NA	NA	TGTGCCAGCAGCTGGTATGGGGCGAGGCAGCCCCAGCATTTT	CASSWYGARQPQHF
TRBV7-9	TRBJ1-1	NA	NA	TGTGCCAGCAGCTTAGTAGGACGGGGCACTGAAGCTTTCTTT	CASSLVGRGTEAFF
TRBV28	TRBJ2-2	few	TRBD2	TGTGCCACCAAACTAGCGGGAGGGTTGGAGACCGGGGAGCTGTTTTTT	CATKLAGGLETGELFF
TRBV5-1	TRBJ1-2	NA	NA	TGCGCCAGCAAGCTACAGTATACTAACTATGGCTACACCTTC	CASKLQYTNYGYTF
TRBV7-6	TRBJ1-3	NA	NA	TGTGCCAGCAGCTTTGCCCCCCAGGTCTCTGGAAACACCATATATTTT	CASSFAPQVSGNTIYF
TRBV7-2	TRBJ2-1	once	TRBD2	TGTGCCAGCAGCCCCAGCGGGAGCAACAATGAGCAGTTCTTC	CASSPSGSNNEQFF